This T cell receptor beta chain was retrieved from a study of beta chain features in type 1 diabetes. Overall study: Across the samples, about 100 million sorted cells were examined in total.

All of the isolated RNA was reverse transcribed, so expressed TCRB transcripts were sequenced. TCRdb keeps only in-frame clones here, not all; method: immunoSEQ multiplex PCR. The table shows some 900,000 clones, with about 17% occurring only once. General study points: Type 1 diabetes patients showed a moderate but significant shortening of TCRB CDR3s in all four CD4+ subsets. Sequencing of cDNA might inflate the share of cells that strongly express TCR.

As regards this clone: Its antigen is not identified.

Germline V gives CDR1 SGHAT, CDR2 FQNNGV. Trimming cost V 1 base and J 1 base; bases outside gene matches: 4. The CDR3 consists of 17 residues. A sort by CD45RO/CCR7/CD25/CD127/CD95/CD27 yielded CD4+ naive, central memory, regulatory and stem cell-like memory cells. This rearrangement joins TRBV11-2 to TRBJ2-1, with 10 bases fitting TRBD2. Sequences were obtained from naive CD4+ T cells from blood. This sequence was found in a woman aged 18-29 years in good health. CDR3 DNA sequence: TGTGCCAGCAGCTTAGGGATTAGCGGGAGGTCCTACAATGAGCAGTTCTTC. It codes for CASSLGISGRSYNEQFF.